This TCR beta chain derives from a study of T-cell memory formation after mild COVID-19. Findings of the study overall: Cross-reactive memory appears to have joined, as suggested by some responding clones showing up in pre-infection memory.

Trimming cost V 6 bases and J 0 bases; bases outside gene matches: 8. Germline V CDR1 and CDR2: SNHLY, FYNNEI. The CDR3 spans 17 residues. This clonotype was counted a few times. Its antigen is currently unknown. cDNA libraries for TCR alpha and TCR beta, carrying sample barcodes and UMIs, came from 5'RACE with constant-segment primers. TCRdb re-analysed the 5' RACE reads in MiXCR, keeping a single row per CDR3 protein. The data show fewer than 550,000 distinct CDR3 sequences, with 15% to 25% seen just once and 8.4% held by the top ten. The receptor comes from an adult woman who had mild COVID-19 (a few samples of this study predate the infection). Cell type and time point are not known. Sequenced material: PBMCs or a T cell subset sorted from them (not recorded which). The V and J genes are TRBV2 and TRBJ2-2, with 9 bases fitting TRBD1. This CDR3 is CASSPHWTGANTGELFF. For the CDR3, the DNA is TGTGCCAGCAGCCCTCATTGGACAGGGGCGAACACCGGGGAGCTGTTTTTT.